The 8 T cell receptor beta chains below all came from one sample that was sequenced in a study of cytomegalovirus exposure and HLA in healthy donors. Libraries were prepared by immunoSEQ multiplex PCR; TCRdb keeps only in-frame clonotypes and omits some of them. The sample shows 200,000 to 300,000 clones, about 90% of them seen only once. Sequencing was done on a sample of PBMCs. The receptors were gathered from a man aged 18 to 30 in good health and CMV-seropositive.

The genes are TRBV7-2 and TRBJ1-2, with D maybe TRBD1 (6 bases). CDR1 SGHTA and CDR2 FQGNSA come from the germline V gene. The V and J ends lost 6 bases and 7 bases respectively, with 18 bases between them. The CDR3 length is 14 residues. The CDR3 DNA follows: TGTGCCAGCAGATTAAGGGGGTCTGGCACTGGCTACACCTTC. As protein: CASRLRGSGTGYTF.

The chain recombines TRBV27 with TRBJ2-5; D call uncertain. CDR1 is MNHEY, CDR2 SMNVEV, per germline (reference sequence). CDR3 length equals 13 residues. The V and J ends lost 7 bases and 0 bases respectively, with 9 bases between them. In DNA, the CDR3 is TGTGCCAGCAAGGTCGCAAACCAAGAGACCCAGTACTTC. Encoded protein: CASKVANQETQYF.

The chain links TRBV27 to TRBJ1-3, with TRBD1 matching over 7 bases. Germline CDR1 MNHEY, CDR2 SMNVEV (reference sequence). The V segment lost 4 bases and the J segment 2 bases; nucleotides outside the gene matches: 5. The CDR3 loop spans 15 amino acids. Here the CDR3 reads CASSSATGAGNTIYF. In nucleotides, the CDR3 is TGTGCCAGCAGTTCAGCAACAGGGGCTGGAAACACCATATATTTT.

This chain connects TRBV9 to TRBJ2-1; TRBD2 aligns across 13 bases. CDR1 SGDLS and CDR2 YYNGEE come from the germline V gene. The V and J ends lost 0 bases and 9 bases, in that order; junction bases with no gene match: 9. This CDR3 is 17 amino acids long. CDR3 nucleotide sequence: TGTGCCAGCAGCGTAGGGCCCCTACTAGCGGGAGGGGTTGAGCAGTTCTTC. It encodes CASSVGPLLAGGVEQFF.

This chain links TRBV11-2 with TRBJ2-5, with TRBD2 as a possible D gene (6 bases). Germline CDR1 is SGHAT and CDR2 is FQNNGV. This CDR3 is built from 12 residues. V was pared by 7 bases and J by 4 bases, with 10 bases between. Written as DNA, the CDR3 is TGTGCCAGCACCCAAGCGGGAGAGACCCAGTACTTC. Amino acids: CASTQAGETQYF.

V is TRBV18 and J is TRBJ1-1; TRBD1 is a possible D gene (6 bases). V lost 2 bases to trimming and J lost 2 bases, with 9 bases between them. CDR1 and CDR2 (germline): KGHSH, LQKENI. The CDR3 sequence is 14 residues long. The CDR3 DNA sequence: TGTGCCAGCTCACCAGGACAGTTTAACACTGAAGCTTTCTTT. Encoded protein: CASSPGQFNTEAFF.

The count of this clone is one. This sequence joins TRBV30 and TRBJ2-7; 11 nucleotides match TRBD2. The junction had 10 bases not matched to a gene; V was cut back by 3 bases and J by 6 bases. Germline CDR1 reads GTSNPN; CDR2 reads SVGIG (reference sequence). The CDR3 is made up of 15 amino acids. CDR3 nucleotide sequence: TGTGCCTGGAGGGAGCTAGCGGGAGGTTTTGGCGAGCAGTACTTC. Its protein is CAWRELAGGFGEQYF.

The chain employs TRBV28 and TRBJ1-5; D call uncertain. Deletions cut 5 bases from V and 6 bases from J, with 14 bases between. The CDR3 totals 14 residues. Germline V gene sequence: CDR1 MDHEN, CDR2 SYDVKM. This chain's CDR3 is CASSPGGVVQPQHF. The CDR3 DNA follows: TGTGCCAGCAGTCCTGGCGGGGTGGTTCAGCCCCAGCATTTT.